This paragraph covers one T cell receptor (beta chain) sequence. The entry originates in a study of blood T cell repertoires in COVID-19. About the study: Sites across the United States, Italy and Spain contributed samples from acute and convalescent COVID-19.

This CDR3 has 13 residues. Germline CDR1 is SEHNR and CDR2 is FQNEAQ (reference sequence). Trimming cost V 1 base and J 8 bases, with 8 bases left between them. Under the authors' procedure: Reference gene primer amplification gave estimated nucleated cell counts. Profiling relied on immunoSEQ multiplex PCR, and the TCRdb table lists in-frame clones only, not all of them. That table furnishes V, J and clone size, whereas the DNA furnished D and trimming. The sample lists 250,000 or so clones, roughly 90% occurring once. This chain uses TRBV7-9 with TRBJ1-4; D remains ambiguous. Sequenced material: peripheral blood. The clonotype comes from a woman aged 40 to 55 who had recovered from COVID-19. As DNA, the CDR3 is TGTGCCAGCAGCTTAGGTGCGGGAGAAAAACTGTTTTTT. It specifies CASSLGAGEKLFF.